Below, 18 T cell receptor beta chains from the same sample are listed, as sequenced in a study of OX40 agonist ivuxolimab in advanced cancers. Profiling relied on immunoSEQ multiplex PCR, and the TCRdb table lists in-frame clones only, not all of them. The sample includes 50,000 or so clones, about 86% of them seen just once. The sample in question was CD4+ or CD8+ T cells sorted from blood, obtained in a trial of the OX40 agonist ivuxolimab. These receptors were taken from an adult with an advanced solid tumor such as melanoma, head and neck, liver or kidney cancer.

This clone was picked up one time. The chain joins TRBV28 to TRBJ2-7; TRBD2 aligns across 10 bases. CDR3 length equals 18 residues. Germline V gene sequence: CDR1 MDHEN, CDR2 SYDVKM. Trimming took 3 bases from V and 1 from J; bases not matched to a gene: 12. The CDR3 bases are TGTGCCAGCAGTTTCCCCGGTAGCGGGGGGTCGTGGTCCTACGAGCAGTACTTC. Protein product: CASSFPGSGGSWSYEQYF. The full variable domain, its missing parts supplied by reference TRBV28 and TRBJ2-7, is DVKVTQSSRYLVKRTGEKVFLECVQDMDHENMFWYRQDPGLGLRLIYFSYDVKMKEKGDIPEGYSVSREKKERFSLILESASTNQTSMYLCASSFPGSGGSWSYEQYFGPGTRLTVT.

The chain has TRBV6-6 and TRBJ1-2, with 7 bases aligning to TRBD1. CDR1 is MNHNY, CDR2 SVGAGI, per germline (reference sequence). This CDR3 is built from 15 residues. V gave up 4 bases and J gave up 5 bases; unmatched junction bases: 10. The CDR3 nucleotides read TGTGCCAGCAGTTTTCAGGCCCCGACAGGGTATGGCTACACCTTC. Encoded protein: CASSFQAPTGYGYTF.

This chain joins TRBV23-1 and TRBJ1-1; tentatively, D is TRBD1 (6 bases). TRBV23-1 is labeled an ORF, and its function is uncertain. The CDR3 totals 20 residues. The V gene lost 2 bases and the J gene lost 7 bases, with 32 bases spanning the gap. CDR3 nucleotides: TGCGCCAGCAGTCAACCCGATTACGGGACACCCCAGCAAACTCAAATTGAAGCTTTCTTT. It yields the protein CASSQPDYGTPQQTQIEAFF.

CDR3 nucleotide sequence: TGTGCCAGCAGCTCACCCCTTGAGCAGGCCGACACCGGGGAGCTGTTTTTT. Amino acids: CASSSPLEQADTGELFF. V usage is TRBV9 and J usage is TRBJ2-2; D is ambiguous. Trimming removed 4 bases from V and 3 bases from J, with 19 bases in between. From germline, CDR1 is SGDLS and CDR2 YYNGEE. The CDR3 spans 17 residues.

The CDR3 DNA sequence: TGTGCCAGTAGTTCAACTAGTGGGGACGACACCGGGGAGCTGTTTTTT. It yields the protein CASSSTSGDDTGELFF. V and J are TRBV19 and TRBJ2-2; D tentatively reads TRBD1 or TRBD2 (5 bases each). The V gene lost 5 bases and the J gene lost 3 bases, with 16 bases spanning the gap. The germline V gene has CDR1 LNHDA and CDR2 SQIVND (reference sequence). CDR3 length equals 16 residues.

J is TRBJ1-4 and V is TRBV7-9; D not certain. This CDR3 has 13 residues. Germline V CDR1 and CDR2: SEHNR, FQNEAQ (reference sequence). V was pared by 10 bases and J by 3 bases, with 12 bases between. CDR3 region: CATDVVSNEKLFF. As DNA, the CDR3 is TGTGCCACAGACGTTGTGTCTAATGAAAAACTGTTTTTT.

V usage is TRBV5-1 and J usage is TRBJ1-1; 7 bases agree with TRBD1. This CDR3 comprises 14 residues. With 6 bases clipped from V and 0 bases from J, the junction kept 5 bases outside the gene matches. Germline V gives CDR1 SGHRS, CDR2 YFSETQ. CDR3 sequence reads: CASMLTGLNTEAFF. The CDR3 coding sequence is TGCGCCAGCATGCTGACAGGGCTGAACACTGAAGCTTTCTTT. Full variable domain (outside the CDR3, taken from reference TRBV5-1 and TRBJ1-1): KAGVTQTPRYLIKTRGQQVTLSCSPISGHRSVSWYQQTPGQGLQFLFEYFSETQRNKGNFPGRFSGRQFSNSRSEMNVSTLELGDSALYLCASMLTGLNTEAFFGQGTRLTVV.

The chain carries TRBV7-9 and TRBJ2-7, with 9 bases that match TRBD1. The CDR3 totals 15 residues. CDR1 and CDR2 from the germline V gene are SEHNR and FQNEAQ (reference sequence). The V gene end was trimmed by 4 bases and the J gene end by 5 bases; junction bases not matched to a gene: 9. The CDR3 bases are TGTGCCAGCAGCTCCGAACCGGGACAGGGCCACGAGCAGTACTTC. It codes for CASSSEPGQGHEQYF.

This clone was seen more than once but under ten times. The rearrangement uses TRBV5-6 and TRBJ2-5; D not certain. The CDR3 length is 14 residues. The V end lost 2 bases, the J end lost 5 bases, and 13 bases lay between the germline ends. Germline V gene lookup returns CDR1 SGHDT and CDR2 YYEEEE. CDR3 sequence reads: CASSFSSREETQYF. The CDR3 coding sequence is TGTGCCAGCAGCTTTTCGTCTAGAGAGGAGACCCAGTACTTC.

V usage is TRBV27 and J usage is TRBJ2-5; 7 bases are a match to TRBD1. V was clipped by 3 bases and J by 0 bases; unmatched bases: 7. This CDR3 is built from 16 residues. In germline, CDR1 is MNHEY, CDR2 SMNVEV (reference sequence). In DNA, the CDR3 is TGTGCCAGCAGTTTTACAGGGGCCTGGTACCAAGAGACCCAGTACTTC. It yields the protein CASSFTGAWYQETQYF.

This chain uses TRBV9 with TRBJ2-7; D is perhaps TRBD2 (7 bases). Looked up from germline, CDR1 is SGDLS and CDR2 is YYNGEE. This CDR3 contains 15 residues. Deletions cut 4 bases from V and 3 bases from J, with 17 bases between. This chain's CDR3 is CASSHTWGGGYEQYF. In nucleotides, the CDR3 is TGTGCCAGCAGCCACACGTGGGGGGGCGGCTACGAGCAGTACTTC.

V and J are TRBV11-2 and TRBJ2-1; no definite D call. Germline loops: CDR1 SGHAT, CDR2 FQNNGV. The CDR3 runs to 15 residues. Trimming removed 3 bases from V and 0 bases from J, with 9 bases in between. The CDR3 sequence: CASSLFGDSYNEQFF. CDR3 sequence (DNA): TGTGCCAGCAGCTTGTTTGGGGACTCCTACAATGAGCAGTTCTTC.

This chain connects TRBV18 to TRBJ1-2, with D perhaps TRBD1 (5 bases). The CDR3 sequence is 12 residues long. V lost 3 bases and J 8 bases, leaving 10 bases between the germline ends. The germline V gene encodes CDR1 KGHSH and CDR2 LQKENI. The CDR3: CASSPDSVGYTF. The DNA for the CDR3 is TGTGCCAGCTCACCTGACAGCGTCGGCTACACCTTC.

The chain is built from TRBV7-9 and TRBJ2-7; D is tentatively TRBD1 or TRBD2 (5 bases each). CDR1 SEHNR and CDR2 FQNEAQ come from the germline V gene (reference sequence). Trimming took off 2 bases at V and 6 bases at J, with 14 bases between the two ends. The CDR3 contains 14 residues. This chain's CDR3 is CASSLTGGNGEQYF. DNA for the CDR3: TGTGCCAGCAGCTTAACTGGGGGTAATGGCGAGCAGTACTTC.

The rearrangement links TRBV7-9 to TRBJ1-2; tentatively, D is TRBD1 (5 bases). V was pared by 6 bases and J by 4 bases, with 9 bases between. Germline CDR1 reads SEHNR; CDR2 reads FQNEAQ (reference sequence). The CDR3 spans 12 residues. This chain's CDR3 is CASRPGTYGYTF. In nucleotides, the CDR3 is TGTGCCAGCAGACCTGGGACCTATGGCTACACCTTC.

The rearrangement joins TRBV27 to TRBJ1-1, with no clear D. Germline CDR1 MNHEY, CDR2 SMNVEV (reference sequence). This CDR3 is 13 amino acids long. Trimming removed 3 bases at V and 1 base at J, with 6 bases between. As DNA, the CDR3 is TGTGCCAGCAGTTTCTCCGGGAACACTGAAGCTTTCTTT. Translated: CASSFSGNTEAFF.

The CDR3 protein is CASSEMNEAFF. In DNA form, the CDR3 reads TGTGCCAGCAGTGAAATGAATGAAGCTTTCTTT. The chain recombines TRBV6-1 with TRBJ1-1; D not resolved. CDR1 MNHNS and CDR2 SASEGT come from the germline V gene. Trimming cost V 2 bases and J 7 bases, with 5 bases left between them. CDR3 length equals 11 residues.

Only a few counts were recorded for this clone. The conserved closing phenylalanine or tryptophan is absent in this CDR3, likely reflecting a read error. The chain joins TRBV19 to TRBJ1-6, with TRBD1 matching over 9 bases. Trimming at V came to 3 bases and at J to 10 bases, leaving 4 bases not matched to a gene. CDR3 length: 14 residues. CDR1 LNHDA and CDR2 SQIVND come from the germline V gene (reference sequence). The CDR3: CASSIGTGLSPLHL. Written as DNA, the CDR3 is TGTGCCAGTAGTATTGGGACAGGGTTGTCACCCCTCCACCTT.